The rows below give T cell receptor beta chains drawn from one sample of a study of T cell repertoires in cytomegalovirus infection. One entry per CDR3 protein, called by TCRdb with MiXCR from the reads. The data show approximately 250,000 distinct CDR3 sequences, 22% seen once. The sequencing sample was made of CD8+ T cells from PBMCs. The receptors shown here come from a human donor in good health (CMV status not recorded). Some clones in this sample may be carry-over from other donors' samples. The CDR3 runs from the conserved cysteine through the conserved F or W. Fields, in order: CDR3 DNA, CDR3 protein, J gene, clone size, D gene, V gene. D genes are given only for firm matches. The size field is filled for only some rows; it gives once, few, many or a size class.

TGCGCCAGCAGCCCCGGAGAGGCTTACAATGAGCAGTTCTTC	CASSPGEAYNEQFF	TRBJ2-1	.	.	TRBV4-1
TGTGCCAGCAGCTTAGTTGGAGGGGGAGCTGGAAACACCATATATTTT	CASSLVGGGAGNTIYF	TRBJ1-3	many	.	TRBV7-4
TGTGCCAGCAGTGCGACTAGCGGGGGGGCGATGGGGCAGTTCTTC	CASSATSGGAMGQFF	TRBJ2-1	few	TRBD2	TRBV6-6
TGTGCCAGCAGGAACAGTAACTCGTACAATGAGCAGTTCTTC	CASRNSNSYNEQFF	TRBJ2-1	many	.	TRBV7-9
TGTGCCAGCAGCAAACCCGACGGATCCTACTACGAGCAGTACTTC	CASSKPDGSYYEQYF	TRBJ2-7	many	.	TRBV7-2
TGTGCCAGCAGCTCCAGACAGGACCTCTATGGCTACACCTTC	CASSSRQDLYGYTF	TRBJ1-2	.	.	TRBV7-9
TGTGCCAGCAGCCCACAGGACAGTGTCAACATTCAGTACTTC	CASSPQDSVNIQYF	TRBJ2-4	few	.	TRBV7-6
TGTGCCAGCAGGGGGGACATTCTTGATGCTAGCGATGAGCAGTTCTTC	CASRGDILDASDEQFF	TRBJ2-1	many	.	TRBV12-3/TRBV12-4
TGTGCCAGCAGCCCGAAACGACAGGATTCTTCATTCACAGATACGCAGTATTTT	CASSPKRQDSSFTDTQYF	TRBJ2-3	many	.	TRBV7-9
TGTGCCAGCTCCAGGGGATTTGTCAACACCGGGGAGCTGTTTTTT	CASSRGFVNTGELFF	TRBJ2-2	.	.	TRBV18
TGTGCCAGCAGCTTAGCGCAGACGGCGAACACCGGGGAGCTGTTTTTT	CASSLAQTANTGELFF	TRBJ2-2	many	.	TRBV7-2
TGTGCCAGCAGGGGACAGGGGTTCGAGACCCAGTACTTC	CASRGQGFETQYF	TRBJ2-5	few	TRBD1	TRBV28
TGTGCCAGCAGCCAGGGTCTCTCCTACGAGCAGTACTTC	CASSQGLSYEQYF	TRBJ2-7	many	.	TRBV27
TGTGCCAGCAGTGAAGTGAGGACGAGTAACTATGGCTACACCTTC	CASSEVRTSNYGYTF	TRBJ1-2	.	.	TRBV2
TGTGCCAGCACCGTCCCGGGACAGGGGGGCAATGAGCAGTTCTTC	CASTVPGQGGNEQFF	TRBJ2-1	.	TRBD1	TRBV12-3/TRBV12-4
TGTGCCAGCAGCTCCTGGACTGAGCTGAACACCGGGGAGCTGTTTTTT	CASSSWTELNTGELFF	TRBJ2-2	many	.	TRBV11-2
TGCAGTGTAGCACCCGAGCAGTTCTTC	CSVAPEQFF	TRBJ2-1	.	.	TRBV20-1
TGCAGTGCTAGAGTCTTGGCAGCACCAGATACGCAGTATTTT	CSARVLAAPDTQYF	TRBJ2-3	.	.	TRBV20-1
TGTGCCACCGGACCGACAGGGGTTAATGAAAAACTGTTTTTT	CATGPTGVNEKLFF	TRBJ1-4	.	TRBD1	TRBV15
TGTGCCAGCACCCATTACCCCCGGGACAGGGTATACAATGAGCAGTTCTTC	CASTHYPRDRVYNEQFF	TRBJ2-1	.	TRBD1	TRBV2
TGTGCCAGCAGCTTGTTTACAGGCGAGCAGTACTTC	CASSLFTGEQYF	TRBJ2-7	.	.	TRBV5-4
TGTGCCAGCAGCTTAACGGGGGATGGCTACACCTTC	CASSLTGDGYTF	TRBJ1-2	many	.	TRBV7-9
TGTGCCAGCAGTGGGACTAGCGGGGGAGCCTACGAGCAGTACTTC	CASSGTSGGAYEQYF	TRBJ2-7	few	TRBD2	TRBV2
TGTGCCAGCAGCCTATCGGGGGTGGGGAACACTGAAGCTTTCTTT	CASSLSGVGNTEAFF	TRBJ1-1	.	.	TRBV7-2
TGCAGCGTTGACGCGGGGGACGGCTACACCTTC	CSVDAGDGYTF	TRBJ1-2	.	.	TRBV29-1
TGCAGTGCTAGAGACCCTCCCGATGCTTTCTTT	CSARDPPDAFF	TRBJ1-1	.	.	TRBV20-1
TGTGCCAGCAGCCAAGGACAGACCTACGAGCAGTACTTC	CASSQGQTYEQYF	TRBJ2-7	many	.	TRBV14
TGTGCCAGCAGCTCGCAGGGGGGGGCTTACAATGAGCAGTTCTTC	CASSSQGGAYNEQFF	TRBJ2-1	.	.	TRBV9
TGTGCCAGTAGTACCCAGGACGGAAGCAATCAGCCCCAGCATTTT	CASSTQDGSNQPQHF	TRBJ1-5	many	.	TRBV19
TGTGCCAGCAGCAGCTTGGAGGAGACCCAGTACTTC	CASSSLEETQYF	TRBJ2-5	many	.	TRBV7-6
TGCAGCGTTGAACTGTTGAAGGGGGCTTATGAGCAGTTCTTC	CSVELLKGAYEQFF	TRBJ2-1	many	TRBD1	TRBV29-1
TGCGCCAGCAGCTTGGACCCACAGGGACCGAACACTGAAGCTTTCTTT	CASSLDPQGPNTEAFF	TRBJ1-1	few	.	TRBV5-1
TGTGCCACCAGAGACACTTATGGCTACACCTTC	CATRDTYGYTF	TRBJ1-2	few	.	TRBV24-1
TGTGCCAGCAGCCCTGGGACAGGGGGCGGCTATGGCTACACCTTC	CASSPGTGGGYGYTF	TRBJ1-2	many	TRBD1	TRBV7-2
TGTGCCAGCAGGTATCAGGGGGCCTATGGCTACACCTTC	CASRYQGAYGYTF	TRBJ1-2	few	TRBD1	TRBV5-6
TGTGCCAGCAGCTTAAGGGGGAACGCCGTAGACAGGGCAACTGAAAAACTGTTTTTT	CASSLRGNAVDRATEKLFF	TRBJ1-4	.	TRBD1	TRBV7-8
TGTGCCATCAGTGAGTTGGGGGAGGGGAATGAGCAGTTCTTC	CAISELGEGNEQFF	TRBJ2-1	.	TRBD2	TRBV10-3
TGTGCCAGTCTCAGCGATGGCTACACCTTC	CASLSDGYTF	TRBJ1-2	.	.	TRBV19
TGTGCCAGCAGCCCCGGACAGACTGAAGCTTTCTTT	CASSPGQTEAFF	TRBJ1-1	many	.	TRBV2
TGTGCCAGCAGCCCTGCCACAGGGAGGAATGAGCAGTTCTTC	CASSPATGRNEQFF	TRBJ2-1	many	.	TRBV7-9
TGTGCCAGCTCCTACGGGGCGGAGCTGTTCCCCTACGAGCAGTACTTC	CASSYGAELFPYEQYF	TRBJ2-7	.	.	TRBV25-1
TGTGCCAGCAGTTTAGGGGGACTCGAGTTCTTC	CASSLGGLEFF	TRBJ2-1	.	.	TRBV12-3/TRBV12-4
TGCAGTGCTAGAAACCCTGGGACCTATGGCTACACCTTC	CSARNPGTYGYTF	TRBJ1-2	.	.	TRBV20-1
TGTGCCAGCAGTCATACTAGCGGGGAGCAGTTCTTC	CASSHTSGEQFF	TRBJ2-1	.	TRBD2	TRBV11-2